The 13 T cell receptor beta chains presented below share a single source sample, sequenced in a study of OX40 agonist ivuxolimab in advanced cancers. Libraries came from the immunoSEQ multiplex PCR assay. In its TCRdb copy, this immuneACCESS table keeps in-frame sequences only and misses some clones. Where compared with another copy, unresolved V genes explain less than half of these, and the others have no known cause. Present in this sample are under 55,000 clones, 80% to 90% of which were seen just once. The top ten clonotypes cover 6.5% to 7.5% of the sample. Sequences were derived from CD4+ or CD8+ T cells sorted from blood, sampled in a trial of the OX40 agonist ivuxolimab. Receptor source: an adult with an advanced solid tumor such as melanoma, head and neck, liver or kidney cancer.

To note about this clone: Other nucleotide sequences in the sample specify the same CDR3. This chain links TRBV5-1 with TRBJ2-1; no clear D gene. The V gene's germline CDR1 is SGHRS and CDR2 YFSETQ. The CDR3 extends over 14 amino acids. V was pared by 2 bases and J by 0 bases, with 6 bases between. CDR3 sequence: CASSLRGSYNEQFF. DNA of the CDR3: TGCGCCAGCAGCTTACGCGGCTCCTACAATGAGCAGTTCTTC.

V and J are TRBV5-1 and TRBJ2-5; D is unresolved. Germline lookup yields CDR1 SGHRS and CDR2 YFSETQ. The CDR3 has 15 residues. V was pared by 4 bases and J by 1 base, with 14 bases between. Here the CDR3 DNA reads TGCGCCAGCAGCCCACAAGACCAGGCCCAAGAGACCCAGTACTTC. It specifies CASSPQDQAQETQYF.

There are a few counts of this clone. The chain has TRBV9 and TRBJ1-1; TRBD1 matches at 7 bases. Germline values: CDR1 SGDLS, CDR2 YYNGEE. CDR3 length: 14 residues. The V and J ends lost 7 bases and 0 bases, in that order; junction bases with no gene match: 6. The CDR3 here is CASAPGQMNTEAFF. CDR3 DNA: TGTGCCAGCGCCCCGGGACAGATGAACACTGAAGCTTTCTTT.

The V call is TRBV11-3, the J call TRBJ2-3; TRBD1 aligns across 9 bases. CDR3 length: 16 residues. The V gene end was trimmed by 5 bases and the J gene end by 3 bases; junction bases not matched to a gene: 9. CDR1 SGHNT and CDR2 YENEEA come from the germline V gene. The CDR3 loop reads CASSPRGQGFTDTQYF. The CDR3 region has the DNA TGTGCCAGCAGCCCTCGAGGACAGGGGTTTACAGATACGCAGTATTTT. Full variable domain (missing parts from reference TRBV11-3 and TRBJ2-3): EAGVVQSPRYKIIEKKQPVAFWCNPISGHNTLYWYLQNLGQGPELLIRYENEEAVDDSQLPKDRFSAERLKGVDSTLKIQPAELGDSAVYLCASSPRGQGFTDTQYFGPGTRLTVL.

The CDR3 nucleotides read TGTGCCAGCAGGTCGGGACAGAACTACGAGCAGTACTTC. Translation gives CASRSGQNYEQYF. The J gene is TRBJ2-7, the V gene TRBV7-3, with 7 bases lining up with TRBD1. Germline lookup yields CDR1 SGHTA and CDR2 FQGTGA. After removal of 6 bases from V and 3 bases from J, the junction contained 5 bases not matched to a gene. CDR3 length: 13 amino acids.

This clone was recorded once. The genes are TRBV9 and TRBJ1-2, with D perhaps matching TRBD1 (6 bases). This CDR3 is built from 14 residues. V lost 4 bases to trimming and J lost 1 base, with 11 bases between them. In germline, CDR1 is SGDLS, CDR2 YYNGEE. The CDR3 sequence: CASSSQGGNYGYTF. The CDR3 coding sequence is TGTGCCAGCAGCTCACAGGGAGGTAACTATGGCTACACCTTC.

CDR3 coding DNA: TGCGCCAGCAGTCAATATGCGGGGGGCGCAGGGGAGACCCAGTACTTC. This gives the protein CASSQYAGGAGETQYF. The chain is built from TRBV5-1 and TRBJ2-5; 8 positions agree with TRBD2. Germline V CDR1 and CDR2: SGHRS, YFSETQ. The J segment lost 5 bases and the V segment lost 5 bases, leaving 14 bases of the junction unmatched. This CDR3 contains 16 residues.

The V call is TRBV11-2, the J call TRBJ1-1, with 7 nucleotides matching TRBD1. Per the germline V gene, CDR1 is SGHAT and CDR2 is FQNNGV. CDR3 length: 16 amino acids. With V trimmed by 1 base and J by 9 bases, 14 bases remained unmatched. In DNA form, the CDR3 reads TGTGCCAGCAGCTTAGGCCCGCAGTTGACAGGGTCAAAAGCTTTCTTT. It encodes CASSLGPQLTGSKAFF.

The chain couples TRBV7-9 to TRBJ1-4; D is undetermined. CDR1 and CDR2 from the germline V gene are SEHNR and FQNEAQ (reference sequence). The CDR3 has 17 amino acids. Trimming cost V 5 bases and J 0 bases, with 16 bases left between them. CDR3 nucleotide sequence: TGTGCCAGCAGCGGATGGGGTAGACTTACAACTAATGAAAAACTGTTTTTT. This sequence encodes CASSGWGRLTTNEKLFF.

A single count supports this clone. V gene TRBV6-5 combines with J gene TRBJ2-5; 7 bases agree with TRBD2. Germline CDR1 is MNHEY and CDR2 is SVGAGI. With 5 bases clipped from V and 5 bases from J, the junction kept 5 bases outside the gene matches. The CDR3 covers 13 residues. The CDR3: CASSGLGRETQYF. CDR3 DNA: TGTGCCAGCAGTGGACTAGGACGGGAGACCCAGTACTTC.

The chain links TRBV6-5 to TRBJ2-7, with 10 bases that match TRBD1. This CDR3 has 13 amino acids. Germline CDR1 MNHEY, CDR2 SVGAGI. V dropped 6 bases and J dropped 4; count of bases not matched to a gene: 3. Here the CDR3 DNA reads TGTGCCAGCAGGACAGGGGGCGGGTACGAGCAGTACTTC. This translates into CASRTGGGYEQYF.

This chain links TRBV19 with TRBJ1-4; 9 bases match TRBD1. Germline assignment: CDR1 LNHDA and CDR2 SQIVND (reference sequence). V trimming: 4 bases; J trimming: 8 bases; junction bases outside the gene matches: 5. The CDR3 has 14 amino acids. The CDR3 is CASSTRTGVEKLFF. CDR3 sequence (DNA): TGTGCCAGTAGTACTCGGACAGGGGTCGAAAAACTGTTTTTT. The full variable domain, in which reference TRBV19 and TRBJ1-4 provide the parts outside the CDR3, is DGGITQSPKYLFRKEGQNVTLSCEQNLNHDAMYWYRQDPGQGLRLIYYSQIVNDFQKGDIAEGYSVSREKKESFPLTVTSAQKNPTAFYLCASSTRTGVEKLFFGSGTQLSVL.

This rearrangement joins TRBV5-1 to TRBJ2-3; TRBD2 agrees at 11 bases. Germline CDR1 and CDR2: SGHRS and YFSETQ. The CDR3 runs 17 residues. Germline trimming cut 3 bases from V and 2 bases from J; bases unmatched to any gene: 8. CDR3: CASSSLAGVLDTDTQYF. CDR3 nucleotides: TGCGCCAGCAGCTCACTAGCGGGGGTTCTTGACACAGATACGCAGTATTTT.